This T cell receptor beta chain was sequenced during a study of cytomegalovirus exposure and HLA in healthy donors. The study's findings and limits: Generally TCR sequences proved uncommon, though certain public TCRs appeared in numerous donors. One later analysis, an examination of the 100 to 150 validation repertoires, found that first-cohort TCR clusters tended to co-occur in them.

The study drew the donors from its 120-subject validation cohort, separate from the approximately 700-subject first cohort. Some clones are missing from TCRdb's copy, which holds only in-frame ones; the method was immunoSEQ multiplex PCR. The sample has about 280,000 clones; roughly 90% are singletons. The CDR3 extends over 13 amino acids. Germline CDR1 reads WSHSY; CDR2 reads SAAADI. Trimming left V 6 bases short and J 5 bases short, with 13 bases between. A word on this clone: No antigen is known for it.

V usage is TRBV10-2 and J usage is TRBJ1-1; D is unresolved. The origin of this receptor is a woman younger than 30 in good health and CMV-seronegative. Source material: PBMCs. CDR3 DNA: TGCGCCAGCAGCCGGGAAGAGTTGACTGAAGCTTTCTTT. Amino acid sequence: CASSREELTEAFF.